Each of the 31 T cell receptor beta chains below was sequenced from the same sample in a study of persistence of HIV-infected CD4 T cells. Sequencing used immunoSEQ version 4 in survey mode. Data came from immunoSEQ multiplex PCR; TCRdb stores just in-frame clones and leaves some out. This sample carries roughly 43,000 clones, 70% to 90% of them seen once, and the ten largest clones take 0.85% to 1.3%. Cells were stimulated nonspecifically with anti-CD3/anti-CD28 magnetic beads. Sorting of responding CD4+ T cells relied on upregulated CD40 ligand together with CD69. For these TCRs, the target antigens are not known. The starting material was CD4+ T cells sorted from PBMCs after roughly 17-hour stimulation, obtained from a patient who received antiretroviral therapy. These receptor sequences come from an adult man with HIV who was CMV-seropositive.

The gene calls are TRBV2 and TRBJ2-3, with a weak D call TRBD2 (5 bases). The V gene lost 3 bases and the J gene lost 5 bases, with 9 bases spanning the gap. This CDR3 is built from 13 residues. Germline V lookup: CDR1 SNHLY, CDR2 FYNNEI. CDR3 region: CASSDGVVDTQYF. CDR3 nucleotide sequence: TGTGCCAGCAGTGACGGGGTTGTAGATACGCAGTATTTT.

This clone appeared once. The chain is built from TRBV6-5 and TRBJ2-3; the match to TRBD1 covers 10 bases. From germline, CDR1 is MNHEY and CDR2 SVGAGI. Germline trimming cut 6 bases from V and 2 bases from J; bases unmatched to any gene: 8. CDR3 size: 16 residues. The CDR3 DNA reads as TGTGCCAGCAGCTACACCGGGACAGGGGCCACAGATACGCAGTATTTT. Its translation: CASSYTGTGATDTQYF.

The gene calls are TRBV9 and TRBJ1-6; maybe TRBD1 (6 bases). The V gene lost 4 bases and the J gene lost 14 bases, with 25 bases spanning the gap. The CDR3 has 16 amino acids. Per the germline V gene, CDR1 is SGDLS and CDR2 is YYNGEE. CDR3 sequence (DNA): TGTGCCAGCAGCTTATCGGGAGGGGGGGCCGGAGGTGCCCTCCACTTT. It encodes CASSLSGGGAGGALHF.

This clone occurred a few times. This chain joins TRBV4-1 and TRBJ2-3; no firm D call. The CDR3 contains 13 residues. The germline V and J ends were trimmed by 2 bases and 1 base, with 4 bases remaining between them. Germline V gene sequence: CDR1 MGHRA, CDR2 YSYEKL. The CDR3 DNA reads TGCGCCAGCAGCCAACCGGGCACAGATACGCAGTATTTT. It is translated as CASSQPGTDTQYF.

A word on this clone: Distinct nucleotide sequences in the sample also encode this CDR3. The chain employs TRBV19 and TRBJ1-5; D is uncertain. V was clipped by 4 bases and J by 0 bases, with 10 bases between them. The germline gives CDR1 LNHDA, CDR2 SQIVND (reference sequence). The length of the CDR3 is 15 residues. CDR3 DNA sequence: TGTGCCAGTAGTAATACGGGGTATAGCAATCAGCCCCAGCATTTT. This translates into CASSNTGYSNQPQHF.

V gene TRBV19 combines with J gene TRBJ2-3; possibly TRBD2 for D (6 bases). CDR3 length: 17 amino acids. The germline V gene has CDR1 LNHDA and CDR2 SQIVND (reference sequence). With 2 bases removed from V and 5 bases from J, the gap between germline ends came to 20 bases. This chain's CDR3 is CASSILAAAEFKDTQYF. The CDR3 bases are TGTGCCAGTAGTATATTAGCGGCGGCCGAATTTAAAGATACGCAGTATTTT.

The chain carries TRBV3-1 (or the pseudogene TRBV3-2) and TRBJ2-2, with TRBD1 identical over 9 bases. CDR1 LGHDT and CDR2 YNNKEL come from the germline V gene (reference sequence). CDR3 length: 16 residues. J lost 3 bases, V lost 4 bases, and 6 bases had no gene match. The CDR3 DNA follows: TGTGCCAGCAGCCTAAGGGGACAGGGTGACACCGGGGAGCTGTTTTTT. This gives the protein CASSLRGQGDTGELFF.

In its sample, this clone was seen once. This chain links TRBV9 with TRBJ2-3; D ambiguous. The germline V and J ends were trimmed by 4 bases and 4 bases, with 10 bases remaining between them. Germline assignment: CDR1 SGDLS and CDR2 YYNGEE. The CDR3 is 13 amino acids. In DNA form, the CDR3 reads TGTGCCAGCAGCCCAAAGGGCCCAGATACGCAGTATTTT. It encodes CASSPKGPDTQYF.

The genes are TRBV28 and TRBJ1-3; D might be TRBD1 (6 bases). Germline loops: CDR1 MDHEN, CDR2 SYDVKM. This CDR3 is 14 amino acids long. V lost 6 bases to trimming and J lost 0 bases, with 9 bases between them. The CDR3 here is CASRGASSGNTIYF. In DNA, the CDR3 is TGTGCCAGCAGGGGGGCCTCCTCTGGAAACACCATATATTTT.

The chain is built from TRBV5-6 and TRBJ1-2; 7 bases map to TRBD1. The germline V gene encodes CDR1 SGHDT and CDR2 YYEEEE. The CDR3 consists of 14 residues. V lost 5 bases and J lost 4; bases outside the gene matches: 8. CDR3 in DNA: TGTGCCAGCAGGCCCCCAGGGGGAGGCTATGGCTACACCTTC. The encoded protein is CASRPPGGGYGYTF.

The chain combines TRBV6-5 with TRBJ1-3, with D hard to call. V gave up 5 bases and J gave up 4 bases, with 15 bases separating them. CDR3 length equals 15 residues. CDR1 MNHEY and CDR2 SVGAGI come from the germline V gene. CDR3 residues: CASSNRPGGGNTIYF. In DNA, the CDR3 is TGTGCCAGCAGTAACCGACCGGGCGGGGGAAACACCATATATTTT.

Judged by abundance, this clone is medium-sized. The CDR3 bases are TGTGCCAGCAGGGTGAACGCTAATTCACCCCTCCACTTT. Translation: CASRVNANSPLHF. V gene TRBV6-5 combines with J gene TRBJ1-6; unclear D gene. Germline CDR1 MNHEY, CDR2 SVGAGI. CDR3 length: 13 amino acids. Trimming stripped 6 bases from V and 6 bases from J, with 9 bases between.

Details on this clone: An end of the junction differs from the germline gene, which may be a read error. The CDR3 coding sequence is TGTGCCGGCAGACTACAGGTCAGATCCTACGAGCAGTACTTC. Its protein is CAGRLQVRSYEQYF. The chain is built from TRBV6-5 and TRBJ2-7; D assignment may be TRBD1 or TRBD2 (5 bases each). Germline CDR1 and CDR2: MNHEY and SVGAGI. The CDR3 covers 14 residues.

The rearrangement links TRBV29-1 to TRBJ1-5; 10 nucleotides match TRBD1. V lost 5 bases and J lost 6; bases outside the gene matches: 4. Germline lookup yields CDR1 SQVTM and CDR2 ANQGSEA. This CDR3 has 13 amino acids. In DNA, the CDR3 is TGCAGCGTTCGGACAGGGGGGGGTCAGCCCCAGCATTTT. Protein sequence: CSVRTGGGQPQHF.

The chain is built from TRBV18 and TRBJ1-4, with D unresolved. Germline V CDR1 and CDR2: KGHSH, LQKENI. CDR3 length equals 14 residues. V lost 1 base to trimming and J lost 4 bases, with 7 bases between them. Written as DNA, the CDR3 is TGTGCCAGCTCACCACAATCGATTAATGAAAAACTGTTTTTT. Residues: CASSPQSINEKLFF.

V and J are TRBV19 and TRBJ1-1, with D possibly TRBD1 on 5 matching bases. V lost 8 bases, J lost 6 bases, and 19 bases lay in between. Looked up from germline, CDR1 is LNHDA and CDR2 is SQIVND (reference sequence). This CDR3 spans 14 amino acids. CDR3 sequence (DNA): TGTGCCAGTTCCCCGTGGGGGAAATTCGCTGAAGCTTTCTTT. Translating gives CASSPWGKFAEAFF.

This chain links TRBV24-1 with TRBJ1-3; D might be TRBD1 (6 bases). The CDR3 runs to 18 residues. V was pared by 0 bases and J by 4 bases, with 18 bases between. CDR1 and CDR2 (germline): KGHDR, SFDVKD. CDR3 nucleotides: TGTGCCACCAGTGATTTGAAGGGCCTAAGGACAGTCGGAAACACCATATATTTT. This codes for CATSDLKGLRTVGNTIYF.

The chain carries TRBV5-1 and TRBJ2-7, with D possibly called TRBD1 or TRBD2 (5 bases each). The V gene lost 2 bases and the J gene lost 3 bases, with 12 bases spanning the gap. There are 14 residues in the CDR3. The germline V gene has CDR1 SGHRS and CDR2 YFSETQ. DNA for the CDR3: TGCGCCAGCAGCTTCGGGACGCTTTACTACGAGCAGTACTTC. It yields the protein CASSFGTLYYEQYF.

V gene TRBV24-1 combines with J gene TRBJ2-2; 9 bases fit TRBD1. CDR3 length equals 12 residues. Germline V gene lookup returns CDR1 KGHDR and CDR2 SFDVKD. The V and J ends lost 9 bases and 5 bases, in that order; junction bases with no gene match: 0. CDR3 residues: CATGQGTGELFF. CDR3 nucleotides: TGTGCCACCGGACAGGGGACCGGGGAGCTGTTTTTT.

The genes are TRBV15 and TRBJ1-2; weak D call: TRBD1 (5 bases). In germline, CDR1 is LNHNV, CDR2 YYDKDF (reference sequence). The CDR3 runs to 15 residues. Trimming shortened V by 4 bases and J by 0 bases, and 12 bases separated the two germline ends. This CDR3 reads CATSTDRGTNYGYTF. The CDR3 nucleotides are TGTGCCACCAGCACAGACCGGGGGACTAACTATGGCTACACCTTC.

The V call is TRBV10-2, the J call TRBJ2-7; D gene unclear. V lost 5 bases to trimming and J lost 4 bases, with 15 bases between them. The CDR3 has 14 amino acids. Germline CDR1 reads WSHSY; CDR2 reads SAAADI. In DNA, the CDR3 is TGCGCCAGCAGTCGCGGCGGCTCGGTTTACGAGCAGTACTTC. Protein: CASSRGGSVYEQYF.

The chain has TRBV4-2 and TRBJ1-4; D remains unclear. V was shortened by 3 bases and J by 9 bases, with 8 bases between the two germline ends. Germline V lookup: CDR1 LGHNA, CDR2 YNFKEQ. This CDR3 comprises 12 residues. In nucleotides, the CDR3 is TGTGCCAGCAGCCAGGGTCAGCAAAAACTGTTTTTT. Its translation is CASSQGQQKLFF.

The rearrangement links TRBV12-3 or TRBV12-4 to TRBJ2-7; D gene ambiguous. Trimming took off 5 bases at V and 6 bases at J, with 14 bases between the two ends. This CDR3 contains 13 residues. CDR3 loop: CASSQTRTREQYF. CDR3 coding DNA: TGTGCCAGCAGTCAGACCCGGACGCGCGAGCAGTACTTC.

This clone was recorded a few times. The chain uses TRBV24-1 and TRBJ1-5; D not certain. This CDR3 comprises 15 residues. Germline V gene lookup returns CDR1 KGHDR and CDR2 SFDVKD. Trimming stripped 5 bases from V and 1 base from J, with 11 bases between. The chain's CDR3 is CATSAGWGSNQPQHF. The CDR3 DNA is TGTGCCACCAGTGCGGGATGGGGAAGCAATCAGCCCCAGCATTTT.

A single count supports this clone. V is TRBV6-4 and J is TRBJ1-6; D is unresolved. The CDR3 loop spans 13 amino acids. Germline CDR1 MRHNA, CDR2 SNTAGT. The V gene lost 3 bases and the J gene lost 6 bases, with 6 bases spanning the gap. The CDR3 sequence: CASSESVNSPLHF. The CDR3, as DNA: TGTGCCAGCAGTGAATCCGTTAATTCACCCCTCCACTTT.

This clone was counted a few times. The chain recombines TRBV12-3 or TRBV12-4 with TRBJ2-7, with D perhaps matching TRBD2 (6 bases). This CDR3 is 12 amino acids long. Trimming removed 6 bases from V and 7 bases from J, with 13 bases in between. In nucleotides, the CDR3 is TGTGCCAGCAGGGGGGGTGTCGAGGAGCAGTACTTC. This codes for CASRGGVEEQYF.

This clone showed up just a few times. The chain links TRBV20-1 to TRBJ2-3; 16 nucleotides agree with TRBD2. The CDR3 contains 17 residues. Germline trimming cut 6 bases from V and 3 bases from J; bases unmatched to any gene: 9. CDR1 and CDR2 (germline): DFQATT, SNEGSKA (reference sequence). Written as DNA, the CDR3 is TGCAGTGCAAGTGGTGGGACTAGCGGGGGGGTAACAGATACGCAGTATTTT. This encodes CSASGGTSGGVTDTQYF.

The rearrangement joins TRBV18 to TRBJ1-1; D remains ambiguous. Trimming pared 6 bases from V and 2 bases from J, leaving 16 bases between. Germline CDR1 is KGHSH and CDR2 is LQKENI. The CDR3 is 15 residues long. The DNA for the CDR3 is TGTGCCAGCTCCCCAAAGACCGGCATAAACACTGAAGCTTTCTTT. It encodes CASSPKTGINTEAFF.

This chain uses TRBV6-1 with TRBJ1-3; unclear D gene. V was pared by 3 bases and J by 8 bases, with 5 bases between. Germline CDR1 reads MNHNS; CDR2 reads SASEGT. CDR3 length equals 11 residues. This CDR3 reads CASSETYTIYF. The DNA for the CDR3 is TGTGCCAGCAGTGAGACCTACACCATATATTTT.

The chain couples TRBV5-1 to TRBJ1-4; 10 bases map to TRBD1. The length of the CDR3 is 16 residues. Germline values: CDR1 SGHRS, CDR2 YFSETQ. V was clipped by 0 bases and J by 5 bases; unmatched bases: 4. This CDR3 is CASSLAGGQGNEKLFF. For the CDR3, the DNA is TGCGCCAGCAGCTTGGCTGGGGGACAGGGGAATGAAAAACTGTTTTTT.

The chain links TRBV18 to TRBJ2-7; 8 bases align to TRBD2. Germline V gene lookup returns CDR1 KGHSH and CDR2 LQKENI. The CDR3 contains 14 residues. V lost 2 bases and J lost 5; bases outside the gene matches: 5. CDR3 sequence: CASSPVRGANEQYF. CDR3 coding DNA: TGTGCCAGCTCACCAGTGCGGGGGGCCAACGAGCAGTACTTC. Using reference TRBV18 and TRBJ2-7 for the parts outside the CDR3, the full variable domain is NAGVMQNPRHLVRRRGQEARLRCSPMKGHSHVYWYRQLPEEGLKFMVYLQKENIIDESGMPKERFSAEFPKEGPSILRIQQVVRGDSAAYFCASSPVRGANEQYFGPGTRLTVT.